This entry lists 17 T cell receptor beta chains sequenced from one sample in a study of tumor and adjacent non-tumor tissue in lung cancer. This sample's RNA came from whole unsorted tissue. Distant lung tissue was collected more than 3 cm away from the tumor edge. Three rounds of nested PCR, following a modified ARM-PCR protocol, produced the TCRbeta library. MiXCR was run by TCRdb on the multiplex PCR reads, yielding one entry per CDR3 protein. Of 60,000 to 70,000 distinct CDR3 sequences in the sample, 65% to 80% were seen once. Material: distant non-tumor lung tissue. Receptors originate from a man in his 60s with non-small cell lung cancer.

With respect to this clonotype: With a much larger clone just one base away, this may be a read error. The chain links TRBV28 to TRBJ2-1; maybe TRBD1 (5 bases). Germline assignment: CDR1 MDHEN and CDR2 SYDVKM. The CDR3 runs 14 residues. The CDR3 spells CAGARNSSYNEQSF. CDR3 in DNA: TGTGCCGGGGCCAGGAATAGCTCCTACAATGAGCAGTCCTTC. Together with reference TRBV28 and TRBJ2-1, the CDR3 gives the full variable domain: DVKVTQSSRYLVKRTGEKVFLECVQDMDHENMFWYRQDPGLGLRLIYFSYDVKMKEKGDIPEGYSVSREKKERFSLILESASTNQTSMYLCAGARNSSYNEQSFGPGTRLTVL.

With regard to this clonotype: A much larger clone differs from this one at a single base, so this may be a read error. This chain's CDR3 is CASNFSLPGGEQYF. The CDR3 DNA follows: TGTGCCAGCAACTTTTCCTTGCCTGGCGGCGAGCAGTACTTC. The chain carries TRBV7-9 and TRBJ2-7; D is ambiguous. This CDR3 comprises 14 residues. Germline CDR1 and CDR2: SEHNR and FQNEAQ (reference sequence). V dropped 7 bases and J dropped 6 bases, with 19 bases sitting between them.

To note about this clonotype: A read error is possible here, since a much larger clone lies one base away. The chain employs TRBV20-1 and TRBJ1-5; D is ambiguous. The CDR3 runs 13 residues. V shed 5 bases and J shed 5 bases, with 13 bases lying between them. Germline V gene sequence: CDR1 DFQATT, CDR2 SNEGSKA (reference sequence). Here the CDR3 DNA reads TGCAGTGCTCAGGACGAAACGGATCAGCCCCAGCATTTT. This encodes CSAQDETDQPQHF.

In regard to this clonotype: One end of the junction is discordant with germline, which a read error may explain. The rearrangement uses TRBV11-1 and TRBJ2-7; TRBD2 aligns across 7 bases. The CDR3 has 15 amino acids. Germline V CDR1 and CDR2: SGHAT, FQDESV (reference sequence). CDR3 protein: CASRPTLLRDYEEYF. DNA for the CDR3: TGTGCCAGCAGACCAACCCTGTTACGGGACTACGAGGAGTACTTC.

This clonotype was detected many times. The CDR3 bases are TGTGCCTGGAGTCCCGGACACTACGAGCAGTACTTC. This codes for CAWSPGHYEQYF. The chain joins TRBV30 to TRBJ2-7, with a tentative D call TRBD1 (5 bases). The germline V and J ends were trimmed by 2 bases and 3 bases, with 8 bases remaining between them. The CDR3 loop spans 12 amino acids. CDR1 and CDR2 (germline): GTSNPN, SVGIG (reference sequence).

In this sample, this clonotype turned up many times. The chain employs TRBV20-1 and TRBJ2-7; the match to TRBD2 covers 11 bases. Losses at the gene ends were 8 bases for V and 1 base for J; bases not matched to a gene: 13. Germline loops: CDR1 DFQATT, CDR2 SNEGSKA (reference sequence). The CDR3 totals 16 residues. Written as DNA, the CDR3 is TGCAGTCCATTAGCGGGAGGGCCCGTAACATCCTACGAGCAGTACTTC. Translation gives CSPLAGGPVTSYEQYF.

Notes on this clonotype: One end of the junction varies from germline; a read error may be responsible. This sequence joins TRBV4-2 and TRBJ1-5; 8 nucleotides align to TRBD1. The CDR3 is made up of 15 amino acids. Germline CDR1 is LGHNA and CDR2 is YNFKEQ. CDR3: CASSQKGTGKQPQHF. The CDR3 nucleotides are TGTGCCAGCAGCCAGAAAGGGACAGGCAAGCAGCCTCAGCATTTT.

The chain joins TRBV11-2 to TRBJ1-2; D is unclear. The CDR3 is made up of 17 amino acids. V was pared by 1 base and J by 11 bases, with 26 bases between. The germline V gene has CDR1 SGHAT and CDR2 FQNNGV. The CDR3 reads CASSLGGNWSELTGYTF. CDR3 bases: TGTGCCAGCAGCTTAGGGGGAAATTGGTCAGAACTGACGGGTTACACCTTC.

A note on this clonotype: A junction end diverges from the germline sequence, so it may reflect a read error. The CDR3 protein is CASSTEHQKETQYF. CDR3 DNA sequence: TGTGCCAGCAGCACTGAACACCAGAAAGAGACTCAGTACTTC. The chain recombines TRBV5-5 with TRBJ2-5; no definite D call. This CDR3 has 14 residues. The germline V gene has CDR1 SGHKS and CDR2 YYEKEE (reference sequence).

Remarks on this clonotype: A read error may produce the germline difference seen at one junction end. V usage is TRBV5-1 and J usage is TRBJ2-1, with a weak D call TRBD2 (5 bases). The CDR3 totals 16 residues. Germline V lookup: CDR1 SGHRS, CDR2 YFSETQ. CDR3 sequence reads: CSSSLELGRWGNEQFF. In DNA, the CDR3 is TGCTCCAGCAGCTTAGAACTAGGGCGATGGGGCAATGAGCAGTTCTTC.

This clonotype was detected ten times or more. The genes are TRBV29-1 and TRBJ2-7; 12 bases match TRBD2. The germline gives CDR1 SQVTM, CDR2 ANQGSEA. The CDR3 has 15 amino acids. The J segment lost 0 bases and the V segment lost 0 bases, leaving 0 bases of the junction unmatched. CDR3 sequence reads: CSVEETSGSSYEQYF. In DNA form, the CDR3 reads TGCAGCGTTGAAGAGACTAGCGGGAGCTCCTACGAGCAGTACTTC.

As regards this clonotype: Given the absence of the conserved phenylalanine or tryptophan at the CDR3 end, a read error is likely. This rearrangement joins TRBV11-1 to TRBJ2-3, with 11 bases fitting TRBD2. CDR1 is SGHAT and CDR2 is FQDESV in the germline V gene (reference sequence). CDR3 length: 16 residues. The CDR3 is CAISLTSGASTETQYY. CDR3 coding DNA: TGTGCCATCAGCTTGACTAGCGGGGCCAGCACAGAAACGCAGTATTAT.

On this clonotype: One junction end does not reproduce the germline sequence, and a read error may be involved. This chain joins TRBV29-1 and TRBJ1-1; the D is unclear. Germline V gene sequence: CDR1 SQVTM, CDR2 ANQGSEA. The CDR3 extends over 12 amino acids. The CDR3, as DNA: TGCAGCTTAAAAGAGGTGATGACTGGAGCTTTCTTT. It translates to CSLKEVMTGAFF.

In this sample, this clonotype turned up many times. V gene TRBV13 combines with J gene TRBJ1-1; unclear D gene. Germline V CDR1 and CDR2: PRHDT, FYEKMQ (reference sequence). V was pared by 2 bases and J by 2 bases, with 6 bases between. The CDR3 sequence is 13 residues long. DNA of the CDR3: TGTGCCAGCAGCTTAAGGATCAACACTGAAGCTTTCTTT. Translated: CASSLRINTEAFF.

With respect to this clonotype: At one boundary the junction diverges from the germline segment, which might be a read error. The genes are TRBV4-1 and TRBJ2-7, with TRBD1 as a possible D gene (6 bases). The CDR3 extends over 15 amino acids. From germline, CDR1 is MGHRA and CDR2 YSYEKL. The CDR3 coding sequence is TGCGCCAGCAGCCACTGGACAGAGCCTGCCTACGAGCAGTATTTC. Amino acid sequence: CASSHWTEPAYEQYF.

Comment on this clonotype: An end of the junction does not agree with germline; a read error may underlie this. The J gene is TRBJ2-7, the V gene TRBV7-9, with D tentatively TRBD1 (5 bases). Germline V lookup: CDR1 SEHNR, CDR2 FQNEAQ (reference sequence). The CDR3 runs to 12 residues. The CDR3 region is CASRFGQNEQYF. The CDR3 DNA sequence: TGTGCCAGCAGATTTGGACAAAACGAGCAATACTTC.

To note about this clonotype: The junction differs from germline at one of its ends, possibly a read error. The rearrangement uses TRBV2 and TRBJ2-1, with a possible D match to TRBD2 (5 bases). The CDR3 extends over 16 amino acids. Germline CDR1 and CDR2: SNHLY and FYNNEI. CDR3 coding DNA: TGTGCAAGCAGTGACCAACCTAGCTGGCTTTACAATGAGCAGTTCTTC. Amino acid sequence: CASSDQPSWLYNEQFF.